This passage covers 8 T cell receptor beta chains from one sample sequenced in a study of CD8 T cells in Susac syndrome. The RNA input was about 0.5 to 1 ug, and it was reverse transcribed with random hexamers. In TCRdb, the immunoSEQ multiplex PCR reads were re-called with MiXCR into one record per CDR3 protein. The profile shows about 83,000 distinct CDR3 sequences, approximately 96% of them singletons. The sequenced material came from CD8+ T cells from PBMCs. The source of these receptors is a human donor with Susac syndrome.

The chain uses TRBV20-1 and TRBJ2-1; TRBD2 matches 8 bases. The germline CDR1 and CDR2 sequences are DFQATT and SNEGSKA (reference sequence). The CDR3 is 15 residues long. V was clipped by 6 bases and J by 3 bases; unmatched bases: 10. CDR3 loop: CSAPRGGGSYNEQFF. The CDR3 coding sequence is TGCAGTGCCCCCCGGGGGGGCGGGAGCTACAATGAGCAGTTCTTC.

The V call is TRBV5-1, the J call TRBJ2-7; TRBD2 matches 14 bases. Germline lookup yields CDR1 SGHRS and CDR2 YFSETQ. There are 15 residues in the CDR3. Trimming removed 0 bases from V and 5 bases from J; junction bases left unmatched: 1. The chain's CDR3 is CASSLGLAGGDEQYV. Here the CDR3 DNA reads TGCGCCAGCAGCTTGGGACTAGCGGGGGGGGACGAGCAGTACGTC.

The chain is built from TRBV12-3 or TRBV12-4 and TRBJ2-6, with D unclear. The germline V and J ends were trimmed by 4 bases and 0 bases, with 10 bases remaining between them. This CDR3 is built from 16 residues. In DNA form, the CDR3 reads TGTGCCAGCAGTTACCTCCAGTACTCTGGGGCCAACGTCCTGACTTTC. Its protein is CASSYLQYSGANVLTF.

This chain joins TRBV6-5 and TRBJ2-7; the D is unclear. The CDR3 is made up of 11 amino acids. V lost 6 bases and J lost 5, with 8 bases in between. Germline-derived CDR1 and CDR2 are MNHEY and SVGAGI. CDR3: CASSHGHEQYF. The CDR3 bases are TGTGCCAGCAGCCACGGCCACGAGCAGTACTTC.

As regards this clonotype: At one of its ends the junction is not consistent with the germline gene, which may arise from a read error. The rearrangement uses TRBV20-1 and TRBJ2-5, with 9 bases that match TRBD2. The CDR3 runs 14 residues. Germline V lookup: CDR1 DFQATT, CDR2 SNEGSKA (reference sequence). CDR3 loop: CSANLAGKQETQYF. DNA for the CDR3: TGCAGCGCTAATCTAGCGGGGAAACAAGAGACCCAGTACTTC.

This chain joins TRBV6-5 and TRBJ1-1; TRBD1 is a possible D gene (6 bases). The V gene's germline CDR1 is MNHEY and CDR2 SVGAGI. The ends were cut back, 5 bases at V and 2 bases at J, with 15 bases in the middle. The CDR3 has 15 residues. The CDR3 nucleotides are TGTGCCAGCAGTAGAGACAGGTGGACCAACACTGAAGCTTTCTTT. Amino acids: CASSRDRWTNTEAFF.

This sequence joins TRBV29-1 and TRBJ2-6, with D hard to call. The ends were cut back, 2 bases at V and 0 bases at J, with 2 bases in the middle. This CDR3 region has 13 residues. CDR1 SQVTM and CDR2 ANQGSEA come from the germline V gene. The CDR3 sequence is CSVEISGANVLTF. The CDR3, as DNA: TGCAGCGTTGAAATCTCTGGGGCCAACGTCCTGACTTTC.

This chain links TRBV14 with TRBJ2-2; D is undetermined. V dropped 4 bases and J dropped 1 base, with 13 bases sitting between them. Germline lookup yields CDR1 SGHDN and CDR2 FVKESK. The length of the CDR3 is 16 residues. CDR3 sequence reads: CASSPETLLNTGELFF. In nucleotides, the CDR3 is TGTGCCAGCAGCCCCGAAACCCTCCTGAACACCGGGGAGCTGTTTTTT.